The rows below give T cell receptor beta chains drawn from one sample of a study of blood T cell repertoires in COVID-19. Libraries were prepared by immunoSEQ multiplex PCR; TCRdb keeps only in-frame clonotypes and omits some of them. The top ten hold roughly 5% of the sample, which has about 220,000 clones, about 85% seen once. Input material: peripheral blood. These TCRs come from a woman in her sixties or seventies who had recovered from COVID-19. Each CDR3 is given with its conserved first and last residue. A D gene is named only where the DNA matches it firmly. Clone size is shown for a subset of rows, as once, few, many or a class of expanded clone.

D gene	CDR3 length	V gene	J gene	clone size	CDR3 DNA	CDR3 protein
NA	11	TRBV3-1/TRBV3-2	TRBJ2-7	NA	TGTGCCAGCAGCCATATAACTGAGCAGTACTTC	CASSHITEQYF
NA	14	TRBV7-2	TRBJ1-3	few	TGTGCCAGCAGCTTGGAGGGAACTGGAAACACCATATATTTT	CASSLEGTGNTIYF
NA	14	TRBV5-7	TRBJ1-5	NA	TGTGCCAGCCGGGCAGGGCACGGAAATCAGCCCCAGCATTTT	CASRAGHGNQPQHF
TRBD1	13	TRBV15	TRBJ2-1	NA	TGTGCCACCAGCAGAGATTCACGAGACAGGGGGTTCTTC	CATSRDSRDRGFF
NA	14	TRBV19	TRBJ2-7	NA	TGTGCCAGTAGTATAAGGTCCGGGGACTACGAGCAGTACTTC	CASSIRSGDYEQYF
NA	13	TRBV6-5	TRBJ1-2	once	TGTGCCAGCAGTTATACAGATAACTATGGCTACACCTTC	CASSYTDNYGYTF
TRBD1	13	TRBV7-9	TRBJ1-1	NA	TGTGCCAGCAGGGAACAGGGGTACACTGAAGCTTTCTTT	CASREQGYTEAFF
NA	14	TRBV4-1	TRBJ1-2	NA	TGCGCCAGCAGCCTGCGGACAGAGGACTATGGCTACACCTTC	CASSLRTEDYGYTF
TRBD2	15	TRBV11-2	TRBJ2-1	NA	TGTGCCAGCAGCTTAGAGCGGGGGGGCTGGAATGAGCAGTTCTTC	CASSLERGGWNEQFF
NA	13	TRBV11-3	TRBJ2-2	NA	TGTGCCAGCAGCTTAGAACCGGAGGGGGAGCTGTTTTTT	CASSLEPEGELFF
NA	14	TRBV5-6	TRBJ1-1	NA	TGTGCCAGCAGCCTCGAACAGGGAAGCACTGAAGCTTTCTTT	CASSLEQGSTEAFF
TRBD2	17	TRBV11-2	TRBJ2-2	NA	TGTGCCAGCAGATCACTAGCGGGGGGGCTTAACACCGGGGAGCTGTTTTTT	CASRSLAGGLNTGELFF
TRBD1	13	TRBV5-1	TRBJ1-2	NA	TGCGCCAGCAGCACGGGACAGGGGAATGGCTACACCTTC	CASSTGQGNGYTF
TRBD1	17	TRBV19	TRBJ1-2	NA	TGTGCCAGTAGCACCGGGACAGGGGGACATTTGTTTGGTGGCTACACCTTC	CASSTGTGGHLFGGYTF